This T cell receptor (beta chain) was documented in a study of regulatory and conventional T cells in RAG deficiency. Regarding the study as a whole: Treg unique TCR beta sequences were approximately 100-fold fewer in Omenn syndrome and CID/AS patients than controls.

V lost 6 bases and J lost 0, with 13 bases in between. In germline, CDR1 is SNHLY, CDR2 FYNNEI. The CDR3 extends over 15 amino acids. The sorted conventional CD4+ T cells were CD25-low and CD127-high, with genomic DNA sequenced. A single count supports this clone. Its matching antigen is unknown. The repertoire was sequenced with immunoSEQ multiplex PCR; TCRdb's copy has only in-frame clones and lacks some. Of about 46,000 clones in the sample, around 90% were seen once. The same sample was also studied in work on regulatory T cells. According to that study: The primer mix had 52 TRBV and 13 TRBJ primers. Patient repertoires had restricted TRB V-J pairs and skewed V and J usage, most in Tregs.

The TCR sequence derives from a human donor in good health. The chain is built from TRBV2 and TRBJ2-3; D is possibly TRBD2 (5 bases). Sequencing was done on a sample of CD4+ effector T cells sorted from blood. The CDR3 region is CASRQKAASTDTQYF. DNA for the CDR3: TGTGCCAGCAGACAGAAAGCGGCGAGCACAGATACGCAGTATTTT. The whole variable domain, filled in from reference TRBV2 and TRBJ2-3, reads EPEVTQTPSHQVTQMGQEVILRCVPISNHLYFYWYRQILGQKVEFLVSFYNNEISEKSEIFDDQFSVERPDGSNFTLKIRSTKLEDSAMYFCASRQKAASTDTQYFGPGTRLTVL.